This T cell receptor (beta chain) was retrieved from a study of blood T cell repertoires in COVID-19. Measured with immunoSEQ multiplex PCR; TCRdb has only the in-frame clones, and not every one. The profile covers some 150,000 clones, with about 88% appearing a single time and around 0.77% taken by the ten largest. The CDR3 contains 15 residues. The TCR originated in a woman between 18 and 29 years old who had recovered from COVID-19. The V call is TRBV21-1, the J call TRBJ1-3; TRBD1, as called in the table, went unchecked against the DNA. TRBV21-1 is a documented pseudogene. Sequenced input: PBMCs or T cells enriched from blood (not recorded which). The CDR3 bases are TGTGCCAGCAGCAAACAGGGTGCTTATAGAAACACCATATATTTT. Protein sequence: CASSKQGAYRNTIYF.